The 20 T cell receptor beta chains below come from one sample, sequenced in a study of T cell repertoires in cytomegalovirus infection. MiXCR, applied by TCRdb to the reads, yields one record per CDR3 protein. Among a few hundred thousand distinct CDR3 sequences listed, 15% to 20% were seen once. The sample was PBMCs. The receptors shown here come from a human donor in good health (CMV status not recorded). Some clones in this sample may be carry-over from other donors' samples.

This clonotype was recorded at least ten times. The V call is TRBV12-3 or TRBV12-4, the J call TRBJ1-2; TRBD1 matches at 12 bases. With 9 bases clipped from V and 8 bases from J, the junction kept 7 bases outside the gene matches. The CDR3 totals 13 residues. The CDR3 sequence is CASGTGGFGGYTF. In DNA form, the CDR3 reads TGTGCCAGTGGGACAGGGGGCTTTGGCGGCTACACCTTC.

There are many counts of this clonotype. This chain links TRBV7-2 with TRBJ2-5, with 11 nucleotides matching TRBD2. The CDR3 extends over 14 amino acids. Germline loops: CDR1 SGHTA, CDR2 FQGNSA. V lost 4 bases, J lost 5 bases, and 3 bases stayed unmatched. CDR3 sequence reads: CASSSSGGHETQYF. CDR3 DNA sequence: TGTGCCAGCAGCTCTAGCGGGGGGCACGAGACCCAGTACTTC.

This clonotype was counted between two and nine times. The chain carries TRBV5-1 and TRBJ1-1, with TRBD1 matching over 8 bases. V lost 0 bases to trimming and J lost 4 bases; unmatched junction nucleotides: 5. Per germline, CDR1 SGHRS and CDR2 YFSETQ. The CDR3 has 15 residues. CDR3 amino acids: CASSLVQGAGTEAFF. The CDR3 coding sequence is TGCGCCAGCAGCTTGGTGCAGGGGGCCGGCACTGAAGCTTTCTTT.

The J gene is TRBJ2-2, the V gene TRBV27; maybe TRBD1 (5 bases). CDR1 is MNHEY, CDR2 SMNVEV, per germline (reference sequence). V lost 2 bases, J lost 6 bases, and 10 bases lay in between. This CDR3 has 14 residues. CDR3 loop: CASSLRVGAGELFF. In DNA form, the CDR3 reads TGTGCCAGCAGTTTACGGGTAGGGGCCGGGGAGCTGTTTTTT.

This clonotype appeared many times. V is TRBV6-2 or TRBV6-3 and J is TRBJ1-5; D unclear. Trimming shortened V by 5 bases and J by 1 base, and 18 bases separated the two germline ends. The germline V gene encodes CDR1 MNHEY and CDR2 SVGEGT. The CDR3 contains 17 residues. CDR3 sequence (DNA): TGTGCCAGCAGTCCCGATTTGGAGGGAGGGAGCAATCAGCCCCAGCATTTT. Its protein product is CASSPDLEGGSNQPQHF.

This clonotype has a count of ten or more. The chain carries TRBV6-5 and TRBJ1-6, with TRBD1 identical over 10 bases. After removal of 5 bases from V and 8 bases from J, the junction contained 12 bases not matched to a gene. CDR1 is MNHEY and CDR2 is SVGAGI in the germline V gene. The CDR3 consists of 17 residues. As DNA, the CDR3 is TGTGCCAGCAGTCCCCGAGTTGGGACAGGGGTTCATTCACCCCTCCACTTT. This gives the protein CASSPRVGTGVHSPLHF.

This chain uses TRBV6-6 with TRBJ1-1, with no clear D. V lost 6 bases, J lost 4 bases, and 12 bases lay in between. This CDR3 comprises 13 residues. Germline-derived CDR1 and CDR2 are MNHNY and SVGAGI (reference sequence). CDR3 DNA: TGTGCCAGCAGCTTTGCCGAGGGCACTGAAGCTTTCTTT. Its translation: CASSFAEGTEAFF.

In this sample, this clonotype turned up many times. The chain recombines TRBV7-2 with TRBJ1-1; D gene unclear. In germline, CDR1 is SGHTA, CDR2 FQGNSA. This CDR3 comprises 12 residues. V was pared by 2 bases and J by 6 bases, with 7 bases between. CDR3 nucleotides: TGTGCCAGCAGCTTATTGGCATCTGAAGCTTTCTTT. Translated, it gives CASSLLASEAFF.

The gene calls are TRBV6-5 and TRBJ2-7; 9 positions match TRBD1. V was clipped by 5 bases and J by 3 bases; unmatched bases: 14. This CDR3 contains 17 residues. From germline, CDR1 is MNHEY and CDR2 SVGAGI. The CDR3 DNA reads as TGTGCCAGCAGTCAAACCTTCATGGGACAGGGTTTCTACGAGCAGTACTTC. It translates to CASSQTFMGQGFYEQYF.

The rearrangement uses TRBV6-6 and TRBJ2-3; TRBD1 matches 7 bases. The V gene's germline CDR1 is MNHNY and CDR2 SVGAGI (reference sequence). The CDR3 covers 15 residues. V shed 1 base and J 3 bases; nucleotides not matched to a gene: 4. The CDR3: CASSYLPGGTDTQYF. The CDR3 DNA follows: TGTGCCAGCAGTTACTTACCAGGGGGTACAGATACGCAGTATTTT.

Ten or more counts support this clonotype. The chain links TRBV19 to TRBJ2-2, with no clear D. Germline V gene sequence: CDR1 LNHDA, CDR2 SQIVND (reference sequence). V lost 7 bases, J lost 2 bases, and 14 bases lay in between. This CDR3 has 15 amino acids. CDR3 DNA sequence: TGTGCCAGTACCCTAGGTCACCGAAACACCGGGGAGCTGTTTTTT. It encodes CASTLGHRNTGELFF.

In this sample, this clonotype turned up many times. The CDR3 region has the DNA TGTGCCAGCAGCGAGAGCGGGGGCACTCGCTACGAGCAGTACTTC. This codes for CASSESGGTRYEQYF. The chain joins TRBV7-2 to TRBJ2-7; 8 bases are a match to TRBD2. Germline V gene sequence: CDR1 SGHTA, CDR2 FQGNSA. The CDR3 is 15 residues long. Losses at the gene ends were 5 bases for V and 3 bases for J; bases not matched to a gene: 9.

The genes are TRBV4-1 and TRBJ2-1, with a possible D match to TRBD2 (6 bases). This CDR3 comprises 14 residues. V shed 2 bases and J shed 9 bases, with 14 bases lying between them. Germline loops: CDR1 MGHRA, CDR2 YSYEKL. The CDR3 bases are TGCGCCAGCAGCCAAAAGCCGGGGGTGGTTGAGCAGTTCTTC. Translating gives CASSQKPGVVEQFF.

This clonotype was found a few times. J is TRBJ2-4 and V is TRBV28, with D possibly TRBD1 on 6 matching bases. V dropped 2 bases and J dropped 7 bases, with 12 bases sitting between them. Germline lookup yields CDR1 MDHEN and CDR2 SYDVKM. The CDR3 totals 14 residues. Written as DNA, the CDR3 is TGTGCCAGCAGTTTACCGGGTCAGGGGAACATTCAGTACTTC. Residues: CASSLPGQGNIQYF.

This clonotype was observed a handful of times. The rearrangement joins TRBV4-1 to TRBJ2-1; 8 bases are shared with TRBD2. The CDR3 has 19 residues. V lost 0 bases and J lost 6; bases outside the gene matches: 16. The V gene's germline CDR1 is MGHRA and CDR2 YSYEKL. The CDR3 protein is CASSQDRVVGAGAINEQFF. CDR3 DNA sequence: TGCGCCAGCAGCCAAGATCGAGTAGTGGGAGCGGGGGCCATCAATGAGCAGTTCTTC.

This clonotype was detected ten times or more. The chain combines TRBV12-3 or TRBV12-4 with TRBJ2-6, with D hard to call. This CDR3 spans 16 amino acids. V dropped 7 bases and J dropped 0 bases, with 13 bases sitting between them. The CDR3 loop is CASKVTSSSGANVLTF. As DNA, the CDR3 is TGTGCCAGCAAAGTTACGTCTAGCTCTGGGGCCAACGTCCTGACTTTC.

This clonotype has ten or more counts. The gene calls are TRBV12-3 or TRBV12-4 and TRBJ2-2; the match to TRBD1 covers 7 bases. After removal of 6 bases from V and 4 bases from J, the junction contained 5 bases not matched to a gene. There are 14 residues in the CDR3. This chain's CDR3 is CASSGTAGTGELFF. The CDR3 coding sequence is TGTGCCAGCAGCGGGACAGCTGGCACCGGGGAGCTGTTTTTT.

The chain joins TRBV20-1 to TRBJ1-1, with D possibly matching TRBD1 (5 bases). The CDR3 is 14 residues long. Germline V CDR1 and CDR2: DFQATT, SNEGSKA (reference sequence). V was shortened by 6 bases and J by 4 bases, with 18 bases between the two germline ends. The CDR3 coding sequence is TGCAGTGCCTCTGCGTGGCAGGACATCACTGAAGCTTTCTTT. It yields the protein CSASAWQDITEAFF.

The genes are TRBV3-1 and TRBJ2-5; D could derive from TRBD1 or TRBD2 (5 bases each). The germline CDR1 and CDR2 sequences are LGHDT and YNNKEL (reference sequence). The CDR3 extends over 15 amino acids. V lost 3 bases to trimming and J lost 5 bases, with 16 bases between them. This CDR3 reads CASSHAGTEEETQYF. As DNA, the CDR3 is TGTGCCAGCAGCCACGCCGGGACCGAGGAGGAGACCCAGTACTTC.

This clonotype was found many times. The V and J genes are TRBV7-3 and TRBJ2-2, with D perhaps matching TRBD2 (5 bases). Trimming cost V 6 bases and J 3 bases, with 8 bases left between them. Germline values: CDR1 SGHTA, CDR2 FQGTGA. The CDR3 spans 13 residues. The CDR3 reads CASRGADTGELFF. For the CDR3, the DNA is TGTGCCAGCAGGGGAGCGGACACCGGGGAGCTGTTTTTT.